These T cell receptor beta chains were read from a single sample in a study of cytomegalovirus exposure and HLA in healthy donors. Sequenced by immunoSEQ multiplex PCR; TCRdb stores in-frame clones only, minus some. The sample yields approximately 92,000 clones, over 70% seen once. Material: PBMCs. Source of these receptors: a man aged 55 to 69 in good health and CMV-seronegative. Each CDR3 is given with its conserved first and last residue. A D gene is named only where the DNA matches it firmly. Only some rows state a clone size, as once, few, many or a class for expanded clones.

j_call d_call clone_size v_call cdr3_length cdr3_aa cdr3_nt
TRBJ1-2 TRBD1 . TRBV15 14 CATRKTGDEDGYTF TGTGCCACCAGGAAGACAGGGGACGAAGATGGCTACACCTTC
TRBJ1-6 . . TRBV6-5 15 CASSFLTDPNSPLHF TGTGCCAGCAGTTTCTTGACAGACCCCAATTCACCCCTCCACTTT
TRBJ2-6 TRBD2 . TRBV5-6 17 CASSFGSGNSGANVLTF TGTGCCAGCAGCTTTGGTAGCGGGAACTCTGGGGCCAACGTCCTGACTTTC
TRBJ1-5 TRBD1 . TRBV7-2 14 CASSGQVGGQPQHF TGTGCCAGCAGCGGACAGGTCGGAGGTCAGCCCCAGCATTTT
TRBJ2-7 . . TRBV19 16 CASSIEAGRYGYEQYF TGTGCCAGTAGTATTGAAGCAGGGCGCTACGGGTACGAGCAGTACTTC
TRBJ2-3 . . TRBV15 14 CATSGQYRTDTQYF TGTGCCACCAGTGGACAGTATCGCACAGATACGCAGTATTTT
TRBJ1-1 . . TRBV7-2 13 CASSLDGGTEAFF TGTGCCAGCAGCTTAGATGGGGGGACTGAAGCTTTCTTT
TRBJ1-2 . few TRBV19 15 CASTRRDPSKYGYTF TGTGCCAGTACCCGGCGGGACCCATCGAAGTATGGCTACACCTTC
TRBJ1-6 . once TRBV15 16 CATSRAGGRNNSPLHF TGTGCCACCAGCAGAGCCGGAGGGCGGAATAATTCACCCCTCCACTTT
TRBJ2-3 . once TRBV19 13 CASSIDRVAAQYF TGTGCCAGTAGTATAGATCGAGTAGCAGCGCAGTATTTT
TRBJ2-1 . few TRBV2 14 CASSGGLAADEQFF TGTGCCAGCAGTGGAGGGCTAGCCGCGGATGAGCAGTTCTTC
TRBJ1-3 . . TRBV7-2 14 CASSRQGSGNTIYF TGTGCCAGCAGTCGCCAGGGTTCGGGAAACACCATATATTTT
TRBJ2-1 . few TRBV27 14 CASSRGCKDNEQFF TGTGCCAGCAGCAGGGGATGCAAAGACAATGAGCAGTTCTTC